This T cell receptor (beta chain) was recorded in a study of cytotoxic CD8 clonotypes in ibrutinib-treated CLL. Germline-derived CDR1 and CDR2 are LNHDA and SQIVND (reference sequence). CDR3 length: 16 amino acids. The V segment lost 4 bases and the J segment 0 bases; nucleotides outside the gene matches: 3. Assay used: immunoSEQ multiplex PCR; TCRdb lists only in-frame clones, some missing. The table has under 300,000 clones, 70% to 80% seen once. The sample was PBMCs, taken at disease progression, from a patient treated with ibrutinib. This sequence joins TRBV19 and TRBJ1-3; 10 bases map to TRBD1. This clonotype was sampled from a human donor with chronic lymphocytic leukemia. CDR3 region: CASSRRTGGSGNTIYF. The CDR3 coding sequence is TGTGCCAGTAGTAGACGGACAGGGGGCTCTGGAAACACCATATATTTT.